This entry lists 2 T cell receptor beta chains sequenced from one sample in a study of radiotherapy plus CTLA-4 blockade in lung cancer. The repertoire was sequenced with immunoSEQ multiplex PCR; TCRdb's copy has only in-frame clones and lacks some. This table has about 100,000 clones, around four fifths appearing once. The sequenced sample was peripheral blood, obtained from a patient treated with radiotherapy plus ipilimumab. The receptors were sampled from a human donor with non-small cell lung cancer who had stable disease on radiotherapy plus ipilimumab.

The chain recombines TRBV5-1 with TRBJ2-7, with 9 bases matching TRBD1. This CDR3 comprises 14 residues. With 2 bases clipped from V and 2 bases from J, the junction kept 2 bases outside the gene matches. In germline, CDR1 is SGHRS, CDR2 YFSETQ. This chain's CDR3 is CASSLQGATYEQYF. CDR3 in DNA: TGCGCCAGCAGCTTACAGGGGGCGACCTACGAGCAGTACTTC.

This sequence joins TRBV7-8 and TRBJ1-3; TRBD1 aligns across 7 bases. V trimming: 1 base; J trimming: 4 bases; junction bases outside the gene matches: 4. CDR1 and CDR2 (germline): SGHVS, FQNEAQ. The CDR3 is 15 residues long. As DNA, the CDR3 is TGTGCCAGCAGCTTAGAAGGGGGCCTCGGAAACACCATATATTTT. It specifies CASSLEGGLGNTIYF.